A selection of T cell receptor beta chains follows, all from one sample in a study of cytotoxic CD8 clonotypes in ibrutinib-treated CLL. Produced via immunoSEQ multiplex PCR; TCRdb's table is partial and in-frame only. The sample yields roughly 330,000 clones, around 66% seen once. The sample was PBMCs, taken after 36 months of ibrutinib treatment. The receptors derive from a human donor with chronic lymphocytic leukemia. The CDR3 runs from the conserved cysteine through the conserved F or W. Each record gives: D gene, clone size, J gene, V gene, CDR3 DNA, CDR3 protein. A D gene is named only where the DNA matches it firmly. Clone size, where shown, is once, few, many, or a class for clones that have expanded.

TRBD1,NA,TRBJ1-1,TRBV4-1,TGCGCCAGCAGCCAAGGAGTTCTGGACAGGGGTTACACTGAAGCTTTCTTT,CASSQGVLDRGYTEAFF
NA,NA,TRBJ2-1,TRBV6-6,TGTGCCAGCAGTTACTCTGGGCGGGACCACAATGAGCAGTTCTTC,CASSYSGRDHNEQFF
TRBD1,NA,TRBJ1-4,TRBV5-1,TGCGCCAGCAGCTTGGAGCTCAGGGGGACAACTAATGAAAAACTGTTTTTT,CASSLELRGTTNEKLFF
NA,NA,TRBJ2-1,TRBV5-8,TGTGCCACCAGACAGTACAATGAGCAGTTCTTC,CATRQYNEQFF
NA,NA,TRBJ2-1,TRBV5-6,TGTGCCAGCAGCTTGGGACAGAGCAGAAATGAGCAGTTCTTC,CASSLGQSRNEQFF
NA,NA,TRBJ2-5,TRBV4-1,TGCGCCAGCAGCCAAGTTCTCCTGGAGACCCAGTACTTC,CASSQVLLETQYF
NA,once,TRBJ1-4,TRBV7-8,TGTGCCAGCAGCTTAGTGACAGGTTCTGAAAAACTGTTTTTT,CASSLVTGSEKLFF
TRBD2,NA,TRBJ2-1,TRBV7-2,TGTGCCAGCAGCTTACAGCGGGGGGGAGACCATGAGCAGTTCTTC,CASSLQRGGDHEQFF
NA,NA,TRBJ1-2,TRBV5-1,TGCGCCAGCAGCTTGGCTACAGGAGGTACCTATGGCTACACCTTC,CASSLATGGTYGYTF
NA,NA,TRBJ2-7,TRBV25-1,TGTGCCAGCAGTGAATGGGCTGGATACGAGCAGTACTTC,CASSEWAGYEQYF
NA,few,TRBJ2-5,TRBV7-8,TGTGCCAGCAGCTTAGTGTTGTCGCGAGGGGTCCAAGAGACCCAGTACTTC,CASSLVLSRGVQETQYF
TRBD2,NA,TRBJ2-3,TRBV7-9,TGTGCCAGCAGCGCCCGGACTAGCGGGGGCTCAGATACGCAGTATTTT,CASSARTSGGSDTQYF
NA,NA,TRBJ2-1,TRBV27,TGTGCCAGCAGTTCACGACAGTTTTTCTCCTACAATGAGCAGTTCTTC,CASSSRQFFSYNEQFF